This T cell receptor (beta chain) stems from a study of T cell responses to AZD1222 COVID-19 vaccine. On this clone: Antigen: not known.

Findings and caveats of the study: The donors showed a predominance of white British ancestry and of females, with possible underestimation of clonal diversity.

The CDR3 length is 14 residues. J lost 6 bases, V lost 5 bases, and 10 bases had no gene match. From germline, CDR1 is SGHAT and CDR2 FQNNGV. Generated by immunoSEQ multiplex PCR, the TCRdb table keeps only in-frame clones and is missing some. The repertoire holds about 120,000 clones, with 90% as singletons. This chain uses TRBV11-2 with TRBJ2-7; 7 bases are shared with TRBD2. The sample consisted of peripheral blood, taken on day 0 of MenACWY control vaccination. The TCR originated in an adult in good health. Written as DNA, the CDR3 is TGTGCCAGCAGCCCGTCCGCGGGAGTGGGCGAGCAGTACTTC. It translates to CASSPSAGVGEQYF. Full variable domain (outside the CDR3, taken from reference TRBV11-2 and TRBJ2-7): EAGVAQSPRYKIIEKRQSVAFWCNPISGHATLYWYQQILGQGPKLLIQFQNNGVVDDSQLPKDRFSAERLKGVDSTLKIQPAKLEDSAVYLCASSPSAGVGEQYFGPGTRLTVT.